The rows below give T cell receptor beta chains drawn from one sample of a study of OX40 agonist ivuxolimab in advanced cancers. Profiled with immunoSEQ multiplex PCR; TCRdb holds only in-frame clones, not every one. The sample has approximately 82,000 clones; approximately 89% are singletons. This specimen consisted of CD4+ or CD8+ T cells sorted from blood, obtained in a trial of the OX40 agonist ivuxolimab. The receptors derive from an adult with an advanced solid tumor such as melanoma, head and neck, liver or kidney cancer. CDR3s include the opening cysteine and the closing phenylalanine or tryptophan. Each record gives: V gene, CDR3 protein.

V: TRBV19
CDR3: CASRPSGTSYGYTF

V: TRBV29-1
CDR3: CSDTTNYGYTF

V: TRBV6-1
CDR3: CASSEGTGGETQYF

V: TRBV27
CDR3: CASSLSSGSRETQYF

V: TRBV18
CDR3: CASSPEGGIQPQHF

V: TRBV19
CDR3: CASSIGVGPHEQFF

V: TRBV23-1
CDR3: CASSQWRGANTEAFF

V: TRBV19
CDR3: CASRDGQAANYGYTF

V: TRBV28
CDR3: CASSSRVGGTNEKLFF

V: TRBV29-1
CDR3: CSAGLAGGNTQYF

V: TRBV4-1
CDR3: CASSQLGTEYSNQPQHF

V: TRBV19
CDR3: CASPTPNFAGPCPCPPNKETQYF

V: TRBV5-4
CDR3: CASSPRGENYGYTF

V: TRBV6-1
CDR3: CASTDGLRRGYTF

V: TRBV9
CDR3: CASSTSGGYNEQFF

V: TRBV6-4
CDR3: CASSATGYGYTF

V: TRBV6-5
CDR3: CASRPTGENYGYTF

V: TRBV5-1
CDR3: CASSLGITDTQYF

V: TRBV2
CDR3: CASSDLSEYGYTF

V: TRBV28
CDR3: CASSLPGMGANVLTF

V: TRBV14
CDR3: CASSQSDRGLLYGYTF

V: TRBV9
CDR3: CASNMAPDRGETQYF

V: TRBV4-2
CDR3: CASSQGRTSGGQETQYF

V: TRBV7-2
CDR3: CASSSTGGYYGYTF

V: TRBV29-1
CDR3: CSVETGETQYF

V: TRBV5-4
CDR3: CASSWEGGHYGYTF

V: TRBV11-2
CDR3: CASSLTVEGAGPSEQYF

V: TRBV5-1
CDR3: CASSVRHDTEAFF

V: TRBV14
CDR3: CASSQNQGSGELFF

V: TRBV5-5
CDR3: CASSWETGGNSPLHF

V: TRBV2
CDR3: CASRTTGTQETQYF

V: TRBV5-1
CDR3: CASSMPTMNTQYF

V: TRBV5-1
CDR3: CASSFRQGGDTQYF

V: TRBV2
CDR3: CASGGQGSYEQYF

V: TRBV5-8
CDR3: CASSRTSTDTQYF

V: TRBV2
CDR3: CASSLGQGGYGYTF

V: TRBV28
CDR3: CASSLNRGFTDTQYF

V: TRBV4-1
CDR3: CASSQDWSRAQHF

V: TRBV28
CDR3: CASSLGFQGALGAEAFF

V: TRBV29-1
CDR3: CSVPGRGANYGYTF

V: TRBV7-9
CDR3: CASTQPMGEAYGYTF

V: TRBV6-6
CDR3: CASSYSGTVQETQYF

V: TRBV19
CDR3: CASSVAGTVLIANYGYTF

V: TRBV11-2
CDR3: CASSGGSGGVRKQFF

V: TRBV6-6
CDR3: CASSYGQGGHQPQHF

V: TRBV28
CDR3: CASSSPFRGFSETQYF

V: TRBV6-5
CDR3: CASSYSRAYEQYF

V: TRBV18
CDR3: CASSPEGMGGYTF

V: TRBV5-5
CDR3: CASSLGPGPYEQYF

V: TRBV5-5
CDR3: CASSPTGRSNSPLHF